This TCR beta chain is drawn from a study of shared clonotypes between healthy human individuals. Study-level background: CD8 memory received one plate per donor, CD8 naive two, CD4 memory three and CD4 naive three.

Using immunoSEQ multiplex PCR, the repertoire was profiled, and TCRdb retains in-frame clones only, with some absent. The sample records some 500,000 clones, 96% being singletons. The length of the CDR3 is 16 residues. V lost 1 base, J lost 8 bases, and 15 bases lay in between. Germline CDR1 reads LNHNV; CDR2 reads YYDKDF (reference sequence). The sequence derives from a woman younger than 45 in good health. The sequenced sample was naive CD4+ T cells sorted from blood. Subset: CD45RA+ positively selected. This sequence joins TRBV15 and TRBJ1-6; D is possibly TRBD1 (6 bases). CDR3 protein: CATSRVRGVYDSPLHF. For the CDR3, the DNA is TGTGCCACCAGCAGAGTTAGGGGGGTGTATGATTCACCCCTCCACTTT.